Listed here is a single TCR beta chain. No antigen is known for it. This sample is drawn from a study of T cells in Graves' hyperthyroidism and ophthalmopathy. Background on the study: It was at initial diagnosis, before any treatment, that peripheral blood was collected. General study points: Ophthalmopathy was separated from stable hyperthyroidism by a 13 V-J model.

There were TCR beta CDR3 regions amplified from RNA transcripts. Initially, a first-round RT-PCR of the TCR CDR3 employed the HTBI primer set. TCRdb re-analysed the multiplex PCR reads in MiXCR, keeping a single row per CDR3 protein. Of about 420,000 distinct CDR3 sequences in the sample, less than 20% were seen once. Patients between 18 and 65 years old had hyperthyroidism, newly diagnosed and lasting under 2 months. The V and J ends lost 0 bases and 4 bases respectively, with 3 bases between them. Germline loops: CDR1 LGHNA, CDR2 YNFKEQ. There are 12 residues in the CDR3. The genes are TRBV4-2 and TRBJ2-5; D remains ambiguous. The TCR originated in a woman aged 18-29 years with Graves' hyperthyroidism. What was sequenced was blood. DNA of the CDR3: TGTGCCAGCAGCCAAGATAGAGAGACCCAGTACTTC. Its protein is CASSQDRETQYF.